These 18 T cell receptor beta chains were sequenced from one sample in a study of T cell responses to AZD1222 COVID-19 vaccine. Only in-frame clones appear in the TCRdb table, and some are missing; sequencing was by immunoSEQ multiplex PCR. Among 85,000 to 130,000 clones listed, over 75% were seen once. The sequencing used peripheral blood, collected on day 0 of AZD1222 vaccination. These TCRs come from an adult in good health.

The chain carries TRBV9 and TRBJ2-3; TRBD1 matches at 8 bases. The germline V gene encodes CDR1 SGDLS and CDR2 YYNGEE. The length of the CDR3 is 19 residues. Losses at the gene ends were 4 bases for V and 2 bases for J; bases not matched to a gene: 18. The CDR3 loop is CASSSPQISGTGSTDTQYF. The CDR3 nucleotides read TGTGCCAGCAGCTCACCCCAGATTTCCGGGACAGGATCCACAGATACGCAGTATTTT.

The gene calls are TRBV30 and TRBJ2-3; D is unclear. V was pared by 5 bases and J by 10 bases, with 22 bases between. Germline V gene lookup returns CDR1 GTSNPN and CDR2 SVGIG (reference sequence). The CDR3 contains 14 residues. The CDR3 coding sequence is TGTGCCTGGTCCGCTGGTCCTTCAACGAGCGCGCAGTATTTT. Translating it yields CAWSAGPSTSAQYF.

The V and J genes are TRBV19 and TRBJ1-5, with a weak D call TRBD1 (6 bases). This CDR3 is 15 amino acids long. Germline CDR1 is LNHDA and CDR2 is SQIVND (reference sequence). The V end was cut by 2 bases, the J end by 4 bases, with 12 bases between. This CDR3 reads CASSIFGQGNQPQHF. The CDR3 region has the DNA TGTGCCAGTAGTATATTTGGGCAGGGGAATCAGCCCCAGCATTTT.

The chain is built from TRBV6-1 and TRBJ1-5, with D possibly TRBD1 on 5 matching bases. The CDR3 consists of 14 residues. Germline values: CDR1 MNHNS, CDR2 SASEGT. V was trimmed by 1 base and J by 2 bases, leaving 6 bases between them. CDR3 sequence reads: CASSEGGGNQPQHF. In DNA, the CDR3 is TGTGCCAGCAGTGAAGGAGGGGGCAATCAGCCCCAGCATTTT.

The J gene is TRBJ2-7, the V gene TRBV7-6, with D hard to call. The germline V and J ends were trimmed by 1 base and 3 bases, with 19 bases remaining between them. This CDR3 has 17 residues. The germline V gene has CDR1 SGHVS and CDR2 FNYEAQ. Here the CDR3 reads CASSLGDYTEPNYEQYF. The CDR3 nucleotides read TGTGCCAGCAGCTTAGGGGATTACACGGAGCCCAACTACGAGCAGTACTTC.

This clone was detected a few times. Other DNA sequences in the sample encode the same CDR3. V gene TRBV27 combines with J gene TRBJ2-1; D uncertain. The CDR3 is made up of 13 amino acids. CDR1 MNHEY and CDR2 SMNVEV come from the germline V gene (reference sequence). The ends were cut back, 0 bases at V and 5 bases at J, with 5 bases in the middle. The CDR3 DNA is TGTGCCAGCAGTTTATCGGCTAACAATGAGCAGTTCTTC. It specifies CASSLSANNEQFF.

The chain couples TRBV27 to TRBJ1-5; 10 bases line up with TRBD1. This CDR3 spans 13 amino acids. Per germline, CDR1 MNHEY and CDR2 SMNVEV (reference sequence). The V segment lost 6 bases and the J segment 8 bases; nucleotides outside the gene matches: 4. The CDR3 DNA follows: TGTGCCAGCAGCTGGGGACAGGGGAAGCCCCAGCATTTT. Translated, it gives CASSWGQGKPQHF.

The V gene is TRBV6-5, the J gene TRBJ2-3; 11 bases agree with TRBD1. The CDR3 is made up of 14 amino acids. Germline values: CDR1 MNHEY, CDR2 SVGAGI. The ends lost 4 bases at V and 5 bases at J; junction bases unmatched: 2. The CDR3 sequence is CASSLDRGLDTQYF. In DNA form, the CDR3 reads TGTGCCAGCAGTTTGGACAGGGGGCTAGATACGCAGTATTTT.

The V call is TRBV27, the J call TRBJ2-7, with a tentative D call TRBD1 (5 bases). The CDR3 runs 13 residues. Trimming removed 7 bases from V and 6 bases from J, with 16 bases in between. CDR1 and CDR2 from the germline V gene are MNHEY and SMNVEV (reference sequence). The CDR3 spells CASTTGRGGEQYF. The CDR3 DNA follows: TGTGCCAGCACCACAGGTAGAGGTGGCGAGCAGTACTTC.

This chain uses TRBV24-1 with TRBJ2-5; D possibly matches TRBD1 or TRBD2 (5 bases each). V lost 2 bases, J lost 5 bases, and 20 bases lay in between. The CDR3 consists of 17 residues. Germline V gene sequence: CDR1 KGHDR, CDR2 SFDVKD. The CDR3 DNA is TGTGCCACCAGTGATTCAACTAGTGGGGGTCTTACTGAGACCCAGTACTTC. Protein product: CATSDSTSGGLTETQYF.

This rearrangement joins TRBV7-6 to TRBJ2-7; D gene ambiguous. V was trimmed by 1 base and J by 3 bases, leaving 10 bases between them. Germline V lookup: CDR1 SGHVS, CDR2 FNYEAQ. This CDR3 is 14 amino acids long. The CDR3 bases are TGTGCCAGCAGCTTAGTTGGACCGATCTACGAGCAGTACTTC. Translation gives CASSLVGPIYEQYF.

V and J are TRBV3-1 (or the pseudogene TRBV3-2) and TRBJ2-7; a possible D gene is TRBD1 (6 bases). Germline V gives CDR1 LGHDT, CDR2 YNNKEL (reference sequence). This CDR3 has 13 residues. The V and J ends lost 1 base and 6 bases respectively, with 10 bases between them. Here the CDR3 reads CASSQVAGAEQYF. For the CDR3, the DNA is TGTGCCAGCAGCCAAGTAGCAGGGGCCGAGCAGTACTTC.

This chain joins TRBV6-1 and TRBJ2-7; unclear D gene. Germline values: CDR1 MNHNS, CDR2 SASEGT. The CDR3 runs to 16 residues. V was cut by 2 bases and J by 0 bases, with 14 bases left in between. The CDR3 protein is CASSELLGIGSYEQYF. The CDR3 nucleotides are TGTGCCAGCAGTGAATTGCTCGGAATCGGCTCCTACGAGCAGTACTTC.

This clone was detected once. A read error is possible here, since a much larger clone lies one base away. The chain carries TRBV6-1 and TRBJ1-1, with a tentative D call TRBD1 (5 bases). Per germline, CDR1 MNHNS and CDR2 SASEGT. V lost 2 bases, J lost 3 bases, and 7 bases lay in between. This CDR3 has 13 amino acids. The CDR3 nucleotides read TGTGCCAGCAGTGAACAGGGATACACTGAAGCTTTCTTT. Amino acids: CASSEQGYTEAFF.

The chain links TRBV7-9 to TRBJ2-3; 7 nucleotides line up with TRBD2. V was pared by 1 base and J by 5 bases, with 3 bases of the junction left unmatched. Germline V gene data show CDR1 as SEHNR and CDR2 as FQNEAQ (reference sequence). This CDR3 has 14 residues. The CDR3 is CASSLVRGEDTQYF. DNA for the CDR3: TGTGCCAGCAGCTTAGTCCGGGGGGAAGATACGCAGTATTTT.

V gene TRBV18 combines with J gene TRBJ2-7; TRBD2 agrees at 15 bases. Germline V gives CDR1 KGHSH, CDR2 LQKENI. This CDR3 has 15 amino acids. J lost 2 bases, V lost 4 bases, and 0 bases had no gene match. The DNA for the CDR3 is TGTGCCAGCTCACGGACTAGCGGGGGGGCCTACGAGCAGTACTTC. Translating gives CASSRTSGGAYEQYF.

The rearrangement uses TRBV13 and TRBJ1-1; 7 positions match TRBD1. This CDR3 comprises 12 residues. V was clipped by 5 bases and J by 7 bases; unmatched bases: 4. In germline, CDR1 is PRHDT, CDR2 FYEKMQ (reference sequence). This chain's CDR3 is CASSITGDEAFF. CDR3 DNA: TGTGCCAGCAGCATCACAGGGGATGAAGCTTTCTTT. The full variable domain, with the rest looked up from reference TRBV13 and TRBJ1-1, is AAGVIQSPRHLIKEKRETATLKCYPIPRHDTVYWYQQGPGQDPQFLISFYEKMQSDKGSIPDRFSAQQFSDYHSELNMSSLELGDSALYFCASSITGDEAFFGQGTRLTVV.

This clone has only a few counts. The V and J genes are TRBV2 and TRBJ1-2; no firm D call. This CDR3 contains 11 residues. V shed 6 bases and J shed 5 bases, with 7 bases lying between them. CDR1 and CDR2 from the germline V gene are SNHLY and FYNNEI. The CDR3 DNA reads TGTGCCAGCAGCCTCGTTTATGGCTACACCTTC. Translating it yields CASSLVYGYTF.